The 30 T cell receptor beta chains reported below all come from one sample, sequenced in a study of T-cell memory formation after mild COVID-19. MiXCR was run by TCRdb on the 5' RACE reads, yielding one entry per CDR3 protein. The data contain hundreds of thousands of distinct CDR3 sequences, roughly 17% of them singletons. Sequencing used PBMCs or a T cell subset sorted from them (not recorded which). These receptors were collected from an adult woman who had mild COVID-19 (a few samples of this study predate the infection). Cell type and time point are not known.

CDR3 DNA: TGTGCCAGCAGCGATACCCCGGGTCTCCAAGAGACCCAGTACTTC. It yields the protein CASSDTPGLQETQYF. This chain uses TRBV6-1 with TRBJ2-5, with D uncertain. Per the germline V gene, CDR1 is MNHNS and CDR2 is SASEGT. CDR3 size: 15 residues. Trimming pared 6 bases from V and 1 base from J, leaving 15 bases between.

This clonotype was found once. The chain carries TRBV19 and TRBJ2-1; 11 bases are a match to TRBD2. The trim removed 0 bases at V and 14 bases at J, leaving 9 bases unmatched. Per germline, CDR1 LNHDA and CDR2 SQIVND (reference sequence). The CDR3 loop spans 15 amino acids. CDR3 in DNA: TGTGCCAGTAGTATAGATCGTGGGGTAGCGGGAGGGGAGTTCTTC. It specifies CASSIDRGVAGGEFF. The variable domain in full, with the rest retrieved from reference TRBV19 and TRBJ2-1, is DGGITQSPKYLFRKEGQNVTLSCEQNLNHDAMYWYRQDPGQGLRLIYYSQIVNDFQKGDIAEGYSVSREKKESFPLTVTSAQKNPTAFYLCASSIDRGVAGGEFFGPGTRLTVL.

In this sample, this clonotype turned up a few times. The CDR3 protein is CASSVTGGSQETQYF. In DNA, the CDR3 is TGTGCCAGCAGCGTCACCGGGGGGTCCCAAGAGACCCAGTACTTC. The V and J genes are TRBV9 and TRBJ2-5; 7 bases fit TRBD2. The V gene's germline CDR1 is SGDLS and CDR2 YYNGEE. This CDR3 contains 15 residues. The trim removed 2 bases at V and 1 base at J, leaving 5 bases unmatched.

The chain employs TRBV7-3 and TRBJ2-2, with 12 bases aligning to TRBD2. Germline V CDR1 and CDR2: SGHTA, FQGTGA. There are 19 residues in the CDR3. Losses at the gene ends were 5 bases for V and 0 bases for J; bases not matched to a gene: 10. CDR3 in DNA: TGTGCCAGCAGCAGCATACCGGGACTAGCGGGTCCGAACACCGGGGAGCTGTTTTTT. Translating gives CASSSIPGLAGPNTGELFF.

This clonotype was found a few times. The chain employs TRBV7-9 and TRBJ2-1; 9 bases agree with TRBD1. Trimming removed 0 bases from V and 7 bases from J; junction bases left unmatched: 7. This CDR3 region has 16 residues. Per the germline V gene, CDR1 is SEHNR and CDR2 is FQNEAQ (reference sequence). CDR3 coding DNA: TGTGCCAGCAGCTTAGCCGGGGACAGGGCTGGGAATGAGCAGTTCTTC. This translates into CASSLAGDRAGNEQFF. The whole variable domain, remainder taken from reference TRBV7-9 and TRBJ2-1, is DTGVSQNPRHKITKRGQNVTFRCDPISEHNRLYWYRQTLGQGPEFLTYFQNEAQLEKSRLLSDRFSAERPKGSFSTLEIQRTEQGDSAMYLCASSLAGDRAGNEQFFGPGTRLTVL.

This clonotype was seen a handful of times. The rearrangement links TRBV5-1 to TRBJ2-3; possibly TRBD1 for D (5 bases). CDR3 size: 14 residues. Looked up from germline, CDR1 is SGHRS and CDR2 is YFSETQ. Trimming removed 6 bases at V and 0 bases at J, with 11 bases between. The CDR3 region has the DNA TGCGCCAGCAAGGGGCAGCCTAGCACAGATACGCAGTATTTT. Residues: CASKGQPSTDTQYF.

This chain links TRBV20-1 with TRBJ2-5; no clear D. Trimming took off 6 bases at V and 5 bases at J, with 25 bases between the two ends. This CDR3 is built from 16 residues. Germline V lookup: CDR1 DFQATT, CDR2 SNEGSKA (reference sequence). The DNA for the CDR3 is TGCAGTGCGGCTGGCCCGGGCCGGGTTATTGGTGAGACCCAGTACTTC. This codes for CSAAGPGRVIGETQYF.

The chain recombines TRBV12-3 or TRBV12-4 with TRBJ2-7; the match to TRBD2 covers 13 bases. CDR3 length: 13 amino acids. J was trimmed by 9 bases and V by 5 bases; bases with no gene match: 4. DNA of the CDR3: TGTGCCAGCAGTATGACTAGCGGGGGGTTGCAGTACTTC. Protein product: CASSMTSGGLQYF.

This clonotype has a handful of counts. The chain uses TRBV9 and TRBJ2-2; no firm D call. Trimming took 7 bases from V and 1 from J, leaving 11 bases between them. The CDR3 is made up of 14 amino acids. Looked up from germline, CDR1 is SGDLS and CDR2 is YYNGEE. The CDR3 sequence: CASRDSGNTGELFF. DNA of the CDR3: TGTGCCAGCCGAGACTCAGGGAACACCGGGGAGCTGTTTTTT.

In its sample, this clonotype was seen many times. The rearrangement links TRBV12-3 or TRBV12-4 to TRBJ2-7; D is perhaps TRBD1 (6 bases). Trimming removed 7 bases at V and 3 bases at J, with 13 bases between. The CDR3 sequence is 13 residues long. The DNA for the CDR3 is TGTGCCAGCACCTTCGGACAGCGCTACGAGCAGTACTTC. It codes for CASTFGQRYEQYF.

This sequence joins TRBV6-1 and TRBJ2-5; 9 bases match TRBD2. The germline gives CDR1 MNHNS, CDR2 SASEGT. There are 14 residues in the CDR3. Trimming at V came to 7 bases and at J to 4 bases, leaving 7 bases not matched to a gene. The CDR3 sequence: CASNTGTSRETQYF. DNA for the CDR3: TGTGCCAGCAATACCGGGACTAGCCGAGAGACCCAGTACTTC.

This chain uses TRBV20-1 with TRBJ2-5; D not certain. The CDR3 is 15 amino acids. CDR1 is DFQATT, CDR2 SNEGSKA, per germline (reference sequence). Trimming took off 4 bases at V and 2 bases at J, with 17 bases between the two ends. As DNA, the CDR3 is TGCAGTGCTAATGTAGCCAGCCGGTTGCAAGAGACCCAGTACTTC. This encodes CSANVASRLQETQYF.

This CDR3 reads CASSPRLTGGPDHEQYF. The CDR3 DNA is TGTGCCAGCAGCCCCAGATTGACCGGGGGGCCGGACCACGAGCAGTACTTC. The rearrangement uses TRBV6-2 or TRBV6-3 and TRBJ2-7; D is possibly TRBD2 (7 bases). V was clipped by 6 bases and J by 5 bases, with 26 bases between them. CDR1 and CDR2 from the germline V gene are MNHEY and SVGEGT. The CDR3 sequence is 17 residues long.

This clonotype was observed a handful of times. The chain recombines TRBV12-3 or TRBV12-4 with TRBJ2-3; 14 bases match TRBD2. After removal of 6 bases from V and 4 bases from J, the junction contained 12 bases not matched to a gene. The CDR3 is 18 amino acids. The CDR3 protein is CASRSGTSGSRGSDTQYF. The DNA for the CDR3 is TGTGCCAGCAGATCCGGGACTAGCGGGAGTCGGGGCTCAGATACGCAGTATTTT.

V and J are TRBV2 and TRBJ2-7; 8 nucleotides line up with TRBD1. Germline values: CDR1 SNHLY, CDR2 FYNNEI. V shed 7 bases and J 6 bases; nucleotides not matched to a gene: 5. The CDR3 is made up of 12 amino acids. In DNA, the CDR3 is TGTGCCAGCAATGCAGGGGGCTCCGAGCAGTACTTC. Protein product: CASNAGGSEQYF.

The chain uses TRBV2 and TRBJ2-2, with D maybe TRBD2 (6 bases). V lost 6 bases and J lost 2, with 10 bases in between. This CDR3 has 14 amino acids. The V gene's germline CDR1 is SNHLY and CDR2 FYNNEI. CDR3: CASRTGTNTGELFF. Here the CDR3 DNA reads TGTGCCAGCAGGACCGGGACTAACACCGGGGAGCTGTTTTTT.

The V gene is TRBV9, the J gene TRBJ1-5, with a weak D call TRBD1 (5 bases). Germline lookup yields CDR1 SGDLS and CDR2 YYNGEE. Deletions cut 0 bases from V and 2 bases from J, with 9 bases between. The length of the CDR3 is 15 residues. Here the CDR3 reads CASSVGGGRNQPQHF. For the CDR3, the DNA is TGTGCCAGCAGCGTAGGCGGGGGTCGCAATCAGCCCCAGCATTTT.

This chain uses TRBV9 with TRBJ2-1, with 7 nucleotides matching TRBD2. V trimming: 2 bases; J trimming: 6 bases; junction bases outside the gene matches: 5. This CDR3 has 14 amino acids. The germline V gene encodes CDR1 SGDLS and CDR2 YYNGEE. CDR3 amino acids: CASSVGLGFNEQFF. Here the CDR3 DNA reads TGTGCCAGCAGCGTTGGACTAGGGTTCAATGAGCAGTTCTTC.

This clonotype was detected a few times. This sequence joins TRBV12-3 or TRBV12-4 and TRBJ2-7, with D perhaps TRBD1 or TRBD2 (5 bases each). The CDR3 is made up of 13 amino acids. Trimming left V 4 bases short and J 3 bases short, with 10 bases between. The CDR3: CASSSGAFYEQYF. CDR3 sequence (DNA): TGTGCCAGCAGTTCCGGGGCCTTCTACGAGCAGTACTTC.

This chain uses TRBV12-3 or TRBV12-4 with TRBJ1-5; D unclear. Trimming shortened V by 4 bases and J by 2 bases, and 6 bases separated the two germline ends. This CDR3 contains 13 residues. For the CDR3, the DNA is TGTGCCAGCAGTTCAGTTCGCAATCAGCCCCAGCATTTT. Protein: CASSSVRNQPQHF.

The V call is TRBV6-6, the J call TRBJ2-7; weak D call: TRBD2 (5 bases). Germline CDR1 reads MNHNY; CDR2 reads SVGAGI (reference sequence). V dropped 10 bases and J dropped 0 bases, with 7 bases sitting between them. This CDR3 contains 11 residues. Here the CDR3 reads CAIGDSYEQYF. The CDR3 DNA reads as TGTGCCATCGGGGACTCCTACGAGCAGTACTTC.

The table lists this clonotype with a few counts. This chain uses TRBV10-2 with TRBJ1-3; D is unresolved. CDR1 WSHSY and CDR2 SAAADI come from the germline V gene. Trimming removed 2 bases from V and 1 base from J, with 3 bases in between. The CDR3 is 13 amino acids. CDR3 bases: TGCGCCAGCAGTGAGCAATCTGGAAACACCATATATTTT. Amino acids: CASSEQSGNTIYF.

The CDR3 spells CATSDVGTGASTDTQYF. The CDR3 DNA reads TGTGCCACCAGTGATGTGGGGACAGGTGCTAGCACAGATACGCAGTATTTT. The chain joins TRBV24-1 to TRBJ2-3; 8 bases agree with TRBD1. This CDR3 is built from 17 residues. V lost 3 bases to trimming and J lost 0 bases; unmatched junction nucleotides: 7. Germline assignment: CDR1 KGHDR and CDR2 SFDVKD.

This clonotype was observed a few times. The genes are TRBV12-3 or TRBV12-4 and TRBJ2-2; the D gene is possibly TRBD2 (7 bases). CDR3 length: 13 residues. Trimming removed 6 bases at V and 6 bases at J, with 11 bases between. CDR3 sequence (DNA): TGTGCCAGCAGGATGGGGGGGCCCGGGGAGCTGTTTTTT. Translating it yields CASRMGGPGELFF.

CDR3 sequence (DNA): TGTGCCAGCAGCCAGGTCGGCGGGGCGTACAATGAGCAGTTCTTC. As protein: CASSQVGGAYNEQFF. J is TRBJ2-1 and V is TRBV3-1; possibly TRBD2 for D (6 bases). The CDR3 is 15 amino acids. V lost 3 bases, J lost 4 bases, and 13 bases lay in between. CDR1 LGHDT and CDR2 YNNKEL come from the germline V gene (reference sequence).

This clonotype occurred a few times. V and J are TRBV6-2 or TRBV6-3 and TRBJ1-5, with D maybe TRBD1 (6 bases). The germline V gene encodes CDR1 MNHEY and CDR2 SVGEGT. The CDR3 runs 16 residues. V was trimmed by 0 bases and J by 7 bases, leaving 16 bases between them. CDR3 sequence (DNA): TGTGCCAGCAGTTACTCCCTGGGGGGGGCTGAACAGCCCCAGCATTTT. Residues: CASSYSLGGAEQPQHF.

This clonotype has only a few counts. The chain couples TRBV12-3 or TRBV12-4 to TRBJ2-7; 8 bases line up with TRBD2. V lost 3 bases to trimming and J lost 3 bases; unmatched junction nucleotides: 4. This CDR3 contains 14 residues. CDR3 nucleotide sequence: TGTGCCAGCAGTTTCGGGAGGGCCCGCTACGAGCAGTACTTC. This gives the protein CASSFGRARYEQYF.

This clonotype turned up a few times. The gene calls are TRBV6-1 and TRBJ1-3; maybe TRBD1 (5 bases). Germline V CDR1 and CDR2: MNHNS, SASEGT. V was shortened by 7 bases and J by 4 bases, with 23 bases between the two germline ends. The CDR3 contains 17 residues. CDR3 DNA sequence: TGTGCCAGCACTCGGAGGGGATCGTTACCTGGGGGAAACACCATATATTTT. It encodes CASTRRGSLPGGNTIYF.

V gene TRBV20-1 combines with J gene TRBJ2-7; TRBD1 is a possible D gene (6 bases). Trimming took off 6 bases at V and 5 bases at J, with 17 bases between the two ends. The CDR3 loop spans 13 amino acids. Germline V gene data show CDR1 as DFQATT and CDR2 as SNEGSKA (reference sequence). The CDR3 sequence is CSAIPGQVNEQYF. DNA for the CDR3: TGCAGTGCCATCCCGGGACAAGTCAACGAGCAGTACTTC.

This rearrangement joins TRBV5-5 to TRBJ2-5; 15 bases are a match to TRBD2. Germline V gives CDR1 SGHKS, CDR2 YYEKEE (reference sequence). J was trimmed by 0 bases and V by 1 base; bases with no gene match: 10. This CDR3 has 20 amino acids. The CDR3 nucleotides are TGTGCCAGCAGCTTGTCATTCTGGACTAGCGGGGGGGCCGACCAAGAGACCCAGTACTTC. This sequence encodes CASSLSFWTSGGADQETQYF.